Listed below are T cell receptor beta chains from one sample, sequenced in a study of blood T cells in healthy people across ages. TCRdb reanalysed the 5' RACE reads using MiXCR and keeps one entry per CDR3 protein. There are 1.5 million to 2 million distinct CDR3 sequences in the sample; roughly 27% occur only once, and 7.7% lies in the top ten. The sample consisted of blood. The source is a woman aged 25 to 45 in good health. The CDR3 runs from the conserved cysteine through the conserved F or W. The D gene is left open where the match is weak. Clone size, where shown, is once, few, many, or a class for clones that have expanded.

j_call v_call d_call clone_size cdr3_nt cdr3_aa
TRBJ2-3 TRBV12-3/TRBV12-4 NA NA TGTGCCAGCACCCATAGCACAGATACGCAGTATTTT CASTHSTDTQYF
TRBJ1-1 TRBV7-2 NA NA TGTGCCAGCAGACCCCTCTGGGGAATGAACACTGAAGCTTTCTTT CASRPLWGMNTEAFF
TRBJ1-1 TRBV29-1 NA few TGCAGCGTTCGTCTGAAACCGACGAACACTGAAGCTTTCTTT CSVRLKPTNTEAFF
TRBJ2-1 TRBV4-3 TRBD2 few TGCGCCAGCAGCCAAGATCGAAGCGGGGATTACAATGAGCAGTTCTTC CASSQDRSGDYNEQFF
TRBJ2-3 TRBV13 TRBD2 once TGTGCCAGCAGCCGGACTAGCGGGAGTGGGGATACGCAGTATTTT CASSRTSGSGDTQYF
TRBJ2-7 TRBV12-3/TRBV12-4 NA many TGTGCCAGCAGTTTCATCGGGGGTGGACTCTACGAGCAGTACTTC CASSFIGGGLYEQYF
TRBJ2-7 TRBV27 NA NA TGTGCCAGCGGGGGGGCGGGGAACTCCTACGAGCAGTACTTC CASGGAGNSYEQYF
TRBJ2-7 TRBV14 NA few TGTGCCAGCAGCCAAGACGTAGGGAACGTAGTCTCCGAGCAGTACTTC CASSQDVGNVVSEQYF
TRBJ1-2 TRBV10-3 TRBD1 NA TGTGCCATCACCCCACAGGGGGCGCGTGGCTACACCTTC CAITPQGARGYTF
TRBJ1-2 TRBV6-6 NA NA TGTGCCAGCAGTTACTCAGGGAGGGGGGGCAACTATGGCTACACCTTC CASSYSGRGGNYGYTF
TRBJ1-1 TRBV29-1 NA NA TGCAGCGTTGGAGAAAGGAAAACTGAAGCTTTCTTT CSVGERKTEAFF